This entry features one T cell receptor beta chain sequence. Its antigen is as yet unknown. Profiled with immunoSEQ multiplex PCR; TCRdb holds only in-frame clones, not every one. This table has about 33,000 clones, about four fifths appearing once. The data were obtained in a study of T cells in narcolepsy. CDR1 is SGDLS, CDR2 YYNGEE, per germline. This CDR3 has 17 residues. V was clipped by 0 bases and J by 0 bases; unmatched bases: 8. Study-wide points: Some memory CD4+ repertoires had no autoreactive clone sequences.

The chain has TRBV9 and TRBJ1-1, with TRBD1 matching over 7 bases. The sequencing input was CD45RA- memory CD4+ T cells from PBMCs. This receptor was obtained from a human donor with narcolepsy. The CDR3 coding sequence is TGTGCCAGCAGCGTAGATCCCCCGGGACAGATGAACACTGAAGCTTTCTTT. Amino acids: CASSVDPPGQMNTEAFF.